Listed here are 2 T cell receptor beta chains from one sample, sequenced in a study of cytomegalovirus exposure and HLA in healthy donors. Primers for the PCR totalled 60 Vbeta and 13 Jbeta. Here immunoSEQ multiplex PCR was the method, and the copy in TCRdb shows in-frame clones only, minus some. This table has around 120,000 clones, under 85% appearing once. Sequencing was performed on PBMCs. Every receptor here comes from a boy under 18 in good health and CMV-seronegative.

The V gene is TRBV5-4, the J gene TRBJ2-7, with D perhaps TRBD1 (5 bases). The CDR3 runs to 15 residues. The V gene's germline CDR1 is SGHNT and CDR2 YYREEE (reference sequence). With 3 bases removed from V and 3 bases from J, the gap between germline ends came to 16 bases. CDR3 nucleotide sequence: TGTGCCAGCAGCTCACTCCAGGGCCCGAACTACGAGCAGTACTTC. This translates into CASSSLQGPNYEQYF.

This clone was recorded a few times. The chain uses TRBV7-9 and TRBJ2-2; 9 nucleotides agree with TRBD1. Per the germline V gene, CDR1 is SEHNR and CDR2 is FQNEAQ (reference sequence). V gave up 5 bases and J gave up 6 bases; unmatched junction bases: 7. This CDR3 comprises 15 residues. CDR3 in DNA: TGTGCCAGCAGCCCCTTACAGGGGGCGGCCGGGGAGCTGTTTTTT. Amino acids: CASSPLQGAAGELFF.